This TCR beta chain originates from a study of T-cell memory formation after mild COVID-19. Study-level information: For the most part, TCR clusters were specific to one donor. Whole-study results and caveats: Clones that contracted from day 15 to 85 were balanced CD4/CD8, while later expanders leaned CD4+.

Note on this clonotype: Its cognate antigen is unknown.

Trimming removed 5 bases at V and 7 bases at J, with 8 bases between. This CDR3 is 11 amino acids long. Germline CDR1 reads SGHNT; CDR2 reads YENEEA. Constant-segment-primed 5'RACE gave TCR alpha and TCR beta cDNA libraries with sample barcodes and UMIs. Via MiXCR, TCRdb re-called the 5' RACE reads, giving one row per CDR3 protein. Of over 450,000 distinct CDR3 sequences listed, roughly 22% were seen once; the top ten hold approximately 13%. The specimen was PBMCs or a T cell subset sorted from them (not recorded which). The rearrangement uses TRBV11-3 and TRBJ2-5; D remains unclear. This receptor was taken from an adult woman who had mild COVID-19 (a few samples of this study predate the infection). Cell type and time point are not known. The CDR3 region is CASSRRRTQYF. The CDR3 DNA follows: TGTGCCAGCAGCCGCCGTAGGACCCAGTACTTC. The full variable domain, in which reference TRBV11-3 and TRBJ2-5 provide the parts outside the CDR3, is EAGVVQSPRYKIIEKKQPVAFWCNPISGHNTLYWYLQNLGQGPELLIRYENEEAVDDSQLPKDRFSAERLKGVDSTLKIQPAELGDSAVYLCASSRRRTQYFGPGTRLLVL.